This T cell receptor beta chain emerged from a study of T-cell reconstitution after alpha-beta-depleted transplantation in children. Using unique molecular identifiers, the investigators prepared the TCRbeta library. One entry per CDR3 protein, called by TCRdb with MiXCR from the PCR reads. The sample consists of roughly 670,000 distinct CDR3 sequences, around 12% of them appearing once. In this sample, this clonotype turned up a few times. The CDR3 has 15 residues. V gave up 0 bases and J gave up 6 bases, with 14 bases separating them. CDR1 and CDR2 from the germline V gene are GTSNPN and SVGIG (reference sequence).

Sequences were derived from PBMCs, sampled before TCRalphabeta/CD19-depleted stem cell transplant. This TCR was recovered from a girl between 2 and 10 years old with congenital amegakaryocytic thrombocytopenia, due to receive a stem cell transplant. This chain links TRBV30 with TRBJ2-2, with D possibly being TRBD2 (6 bases). For the CDR3, the DNA is TGTGCCTGGAGTGTTCAACTAGCAGGGCCCGGGGAGCTGTTTTTT. Translated: CAWSVQLAGPGELFF.